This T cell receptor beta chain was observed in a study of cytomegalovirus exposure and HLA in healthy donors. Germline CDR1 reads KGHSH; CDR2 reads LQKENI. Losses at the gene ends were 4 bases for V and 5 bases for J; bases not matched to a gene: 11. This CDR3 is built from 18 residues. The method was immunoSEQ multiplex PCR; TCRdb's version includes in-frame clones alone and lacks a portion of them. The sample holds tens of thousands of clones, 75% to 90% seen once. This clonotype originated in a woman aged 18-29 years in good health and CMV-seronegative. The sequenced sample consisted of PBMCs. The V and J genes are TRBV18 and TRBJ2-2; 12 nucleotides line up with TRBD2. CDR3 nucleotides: TGTGCCAGCTCACTGGGGACTAGCGGGCATAAACGGACCGGGGAGCTGTTTTTT. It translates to CASSLGTSGHKRTGELFF.